This T cell receptor beta chain was sequenced during a study of shared clonotypes between healthy human individuals. Generated by immunoSEQ multiplex PCR, the TCRdb table keeps only in-frame clones and is missing some. The data contain a few million clones, less than 95% of them singletons. The V end lost 0 bases, the J end lost 7 bases, and 8 bases lay between the germline ends. Germline assignment: CDR1 SGHRS and CDR2 YFSETQ. The CDR3 has 13 residues. V and J are TRBV5-1 and TRBJ1-5; D remains ambiguous. The sample was naive CD4+ T cells from PBMCs. Subset given: CD45RA+ positively selected. The TCR sequence derives from a man aged 18-30 years in good health. Some clones in this sample may be carry-over from other donors' samples. The CDR3 region has the DNA TGCGCCAGCAGCTTGGAGCCGGACCAGCCCCAGCATTTT. It is translated as CASSLEPDQPQHF. The full variable domain, with the rest looked up from reference TRBV5-1 and TRBJ1-5, is KAGVTQTPRYLIKTRGQQVTLSCSPISGHRSVSWYQQTPGQGLQFLFEYFSETQRNKGNFPGRFSGRQFSNSRSEMNVSTLELGDSALYLCASSLEPDQPQHFGDGTRLSIL.